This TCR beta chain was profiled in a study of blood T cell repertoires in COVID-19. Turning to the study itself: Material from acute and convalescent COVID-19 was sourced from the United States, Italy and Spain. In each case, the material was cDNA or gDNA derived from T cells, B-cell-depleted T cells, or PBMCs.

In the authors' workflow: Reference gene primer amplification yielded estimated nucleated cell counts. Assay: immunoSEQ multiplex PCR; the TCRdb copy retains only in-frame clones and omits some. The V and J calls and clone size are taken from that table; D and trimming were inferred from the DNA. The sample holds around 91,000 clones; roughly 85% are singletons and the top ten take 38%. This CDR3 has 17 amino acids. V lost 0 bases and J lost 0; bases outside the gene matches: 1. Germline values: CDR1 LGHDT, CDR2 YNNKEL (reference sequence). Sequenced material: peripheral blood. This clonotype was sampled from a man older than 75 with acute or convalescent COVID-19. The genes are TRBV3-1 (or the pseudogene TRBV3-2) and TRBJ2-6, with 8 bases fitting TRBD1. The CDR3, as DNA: TGTGCCAGCAGCCAAGAGGGGACAGGCTCTGGGGCCAACGTCCTGACTTTC. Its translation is CASSQEGTGSGANVLTF.